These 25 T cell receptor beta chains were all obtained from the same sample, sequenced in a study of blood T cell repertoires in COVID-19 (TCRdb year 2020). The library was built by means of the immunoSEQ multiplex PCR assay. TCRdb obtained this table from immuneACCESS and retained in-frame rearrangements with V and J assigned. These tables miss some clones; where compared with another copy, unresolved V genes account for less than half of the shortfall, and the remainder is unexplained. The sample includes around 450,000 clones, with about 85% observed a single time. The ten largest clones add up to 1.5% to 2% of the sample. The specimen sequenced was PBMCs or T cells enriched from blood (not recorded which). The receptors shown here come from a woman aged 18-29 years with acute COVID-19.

The CDR3 region has the DNA TGTGCCATCAGTGACTCCGGGACAGGGATTGAAAAACTGTTTTTT. It codes for CAISDSGTGIEKLFF. The rearrangement joins TRBV10-3 to TRBJ1-4; 9 bases agree with TRBD1. CDR1 ENHRY and CDR2 SYGVKD come from the germline V gene. After removal of 3 bases from V and 7 bases from J, the junction contained 6 bases not matched to a gene. This CDR3 region has 15 residues.

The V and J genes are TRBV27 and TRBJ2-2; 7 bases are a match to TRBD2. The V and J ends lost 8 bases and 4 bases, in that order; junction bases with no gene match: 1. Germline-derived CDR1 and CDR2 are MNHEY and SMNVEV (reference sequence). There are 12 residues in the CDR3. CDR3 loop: CASRGGTGELFF. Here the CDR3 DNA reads TGTGCCAGCCGCGGGGGCACCGGGGAGCTGTTTTTT.

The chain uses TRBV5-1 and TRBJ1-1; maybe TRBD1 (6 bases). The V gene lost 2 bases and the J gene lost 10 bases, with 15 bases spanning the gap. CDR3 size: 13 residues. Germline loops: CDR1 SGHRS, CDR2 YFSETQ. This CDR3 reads CASSLAGDFGAFF. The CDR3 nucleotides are TGCGCCAGCAGCTTAGCAGGGGATTTTGGAGCTTTCTTT.

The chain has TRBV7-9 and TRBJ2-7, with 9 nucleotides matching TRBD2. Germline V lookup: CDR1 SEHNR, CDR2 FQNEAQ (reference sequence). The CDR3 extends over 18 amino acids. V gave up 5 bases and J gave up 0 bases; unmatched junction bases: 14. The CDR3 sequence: CASSPTLAGILSSYEQYF. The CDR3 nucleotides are TGTGCCAGCAGCCCCACGCTAGCGGGAATACTTAGCTCCTACGAGCAGTACTTC.

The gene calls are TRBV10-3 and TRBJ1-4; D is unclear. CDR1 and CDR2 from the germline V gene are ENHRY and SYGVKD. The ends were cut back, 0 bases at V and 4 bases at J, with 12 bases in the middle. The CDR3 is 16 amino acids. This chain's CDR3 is CAISESAPGSNEKLFF. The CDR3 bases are TGTGCCATCAGTGAGTCGGCTCCCGGGAGTAATGAAAAACTGTTTTTT.

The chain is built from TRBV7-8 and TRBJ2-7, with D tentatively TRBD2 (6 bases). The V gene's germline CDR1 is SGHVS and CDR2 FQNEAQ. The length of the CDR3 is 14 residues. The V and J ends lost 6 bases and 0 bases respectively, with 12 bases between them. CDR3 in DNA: TGTGCCAGCAGGCGGGGTAGGAGCTCCTACGAGCAGTACTTC. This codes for CASRRGRSSYEQYF.

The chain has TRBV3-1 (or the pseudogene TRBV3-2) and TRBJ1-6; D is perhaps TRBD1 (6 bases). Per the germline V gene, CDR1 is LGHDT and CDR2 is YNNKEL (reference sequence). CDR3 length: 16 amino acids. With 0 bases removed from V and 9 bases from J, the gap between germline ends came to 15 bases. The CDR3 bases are TGTGCCAGCAGCCAAGAATCATCGCAGGGGATTTCACCCCTCCACTTT. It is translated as CASSQESSQGISPLHF.

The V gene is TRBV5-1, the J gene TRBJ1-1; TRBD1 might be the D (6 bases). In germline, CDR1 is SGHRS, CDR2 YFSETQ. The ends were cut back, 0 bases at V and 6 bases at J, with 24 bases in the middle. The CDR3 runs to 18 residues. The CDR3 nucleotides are TGCGCCAGCAGCTTGGACTCCGGGACACCCTCACTCAGGGCTGAAGCTTTCTTT. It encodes CASSLDSGTPSLRAEAFF.

CDR3 region: CASSPGQAHSGANVLTF. The CDR3, as DNA: TGTGCCAGCAGCCCGGGACAGGCGCACTCTGGGGCCAACGTCCTGACTTTC. The chain carries TRBV13 and TRBJ2-6; TRBD1 matches 8 bases. V lost 5 bases, J lost 0 bases, and 6 bases stayed unmatched. Germline V gene lookup returns CDR1 PRHDT and CDR2 FYEKMQ (reference sequence). This CDR3 region has 17 residues.

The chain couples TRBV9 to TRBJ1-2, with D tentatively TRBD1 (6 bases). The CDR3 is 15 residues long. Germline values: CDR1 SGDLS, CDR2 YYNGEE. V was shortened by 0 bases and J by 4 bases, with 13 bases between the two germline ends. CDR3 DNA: TGTGCCAGCAGCGTAGGGGCAGGGGAATCCTATGGCTACACCTTC. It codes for CASSVGAGESYGYTF.

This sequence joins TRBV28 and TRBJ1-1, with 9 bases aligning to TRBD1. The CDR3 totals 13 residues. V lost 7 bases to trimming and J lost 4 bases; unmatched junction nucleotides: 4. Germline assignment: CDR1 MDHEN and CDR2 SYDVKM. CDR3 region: CASNRGQVTEAFF. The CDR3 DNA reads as TGTGCCAGCAACAGGGGGCAGGTCACTGAAGCTTTCTTT.

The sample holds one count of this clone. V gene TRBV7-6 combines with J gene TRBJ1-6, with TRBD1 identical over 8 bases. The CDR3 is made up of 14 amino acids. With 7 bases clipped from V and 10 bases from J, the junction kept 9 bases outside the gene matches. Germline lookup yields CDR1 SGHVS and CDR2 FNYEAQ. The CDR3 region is CASTSRTGRSPLHF. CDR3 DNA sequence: TGTGCCAGCACTTCGAGGACAGGGAGGTCACCCCTCCACTTT.

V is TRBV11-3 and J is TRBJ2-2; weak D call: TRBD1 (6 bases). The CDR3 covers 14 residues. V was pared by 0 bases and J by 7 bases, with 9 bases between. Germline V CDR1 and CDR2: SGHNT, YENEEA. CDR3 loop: CASSLEGAFGELFF. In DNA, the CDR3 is TGTGCCAGCAGCTTAGAGGGGGCCTTCGGGGAGCTGTTTTTT.

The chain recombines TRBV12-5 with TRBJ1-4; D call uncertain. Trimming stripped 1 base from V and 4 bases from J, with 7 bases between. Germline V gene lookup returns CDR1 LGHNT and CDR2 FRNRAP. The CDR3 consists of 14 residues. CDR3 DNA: TGTGCTAGTGGTTTGGGGCAGCGTAATGAAAAACTGTTTTTT. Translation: CASGLGQRNEKLFF. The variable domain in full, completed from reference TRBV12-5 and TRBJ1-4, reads DARVTQTPRHKVTEMGQEVTMRCQPILGHNTVFWYRQTMMQGLELLAYFRNRAPLDDSGMPKDRFSAEMPDATLATLKIQPSEPRDSAVYFCASGLGQRNEKLFFGSGTQLSVL.

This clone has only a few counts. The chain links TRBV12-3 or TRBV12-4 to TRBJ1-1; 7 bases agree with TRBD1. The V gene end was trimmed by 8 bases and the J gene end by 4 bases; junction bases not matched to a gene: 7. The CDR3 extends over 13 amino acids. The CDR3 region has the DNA TGTGCCAGCGGAAGACAGGGCGGCACTGAAGCTTTCTTT. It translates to CASGRQGGTEAFF.

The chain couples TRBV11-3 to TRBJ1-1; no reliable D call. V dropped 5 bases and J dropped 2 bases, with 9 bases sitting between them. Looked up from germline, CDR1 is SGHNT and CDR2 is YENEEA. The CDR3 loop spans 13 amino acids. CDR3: CASSLFPNTEAFF. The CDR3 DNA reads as TGTGCCAGCAGCCTCTTTCCTAACACTGAAGCTTTCTTT.

For the CDR3, the DNA is TGTGCCATCAGTGAGGTAGCGGGAGCAGCCAAAAACATTCAGTACTTC. Residues: CAISEVAGAAKNIQYF. V is TRBV10-3 and J is TRBJ2-4; 9 bases are a match to TRBD2. Germline lookup yields CDR1 ENHRY and CDR2 SYGVKD. The CDR3 is 16 residues long. With V trimmed by 2 bases and J by 0 bases, 2 bases remained unmatched.

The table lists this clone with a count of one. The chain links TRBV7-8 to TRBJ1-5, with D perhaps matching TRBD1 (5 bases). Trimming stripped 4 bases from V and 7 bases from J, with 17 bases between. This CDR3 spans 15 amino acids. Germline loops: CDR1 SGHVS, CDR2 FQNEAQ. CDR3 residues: CASSSTRGSRQPQHF. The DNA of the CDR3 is TGTGCCAGCAGCTCCACCCGGGGGTCTAGGCAGCCCCAGCATTTT. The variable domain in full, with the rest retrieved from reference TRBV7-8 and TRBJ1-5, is GAGVSQSPRYKVAKRGQDVALRCDPISGHVSLFWYQQALGQGPEFLTYFQNEAQLDKSGLPSDRFFAERPEGSVSTLKIQRTQQEDSAVYLCASSSTRGSRQPQHFGDGTRLSIL.

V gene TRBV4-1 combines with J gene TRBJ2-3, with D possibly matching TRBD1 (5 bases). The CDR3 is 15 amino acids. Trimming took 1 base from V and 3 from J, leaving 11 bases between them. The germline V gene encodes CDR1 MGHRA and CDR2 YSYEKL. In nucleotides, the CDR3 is TGCGCCAGCAGCCAAGCCCAGGGAAGAACAGATACGCAGTATTTT. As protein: CASSQAQGRTDTQYF.

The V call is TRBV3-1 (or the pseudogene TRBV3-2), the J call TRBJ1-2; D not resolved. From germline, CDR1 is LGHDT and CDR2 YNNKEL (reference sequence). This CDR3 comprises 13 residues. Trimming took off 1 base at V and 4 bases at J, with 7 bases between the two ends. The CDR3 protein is CASSQGALYGYTF. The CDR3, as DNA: TGTGCCAGCAGCCAAGGGGCCCTCTATGGCTACACCTTC.

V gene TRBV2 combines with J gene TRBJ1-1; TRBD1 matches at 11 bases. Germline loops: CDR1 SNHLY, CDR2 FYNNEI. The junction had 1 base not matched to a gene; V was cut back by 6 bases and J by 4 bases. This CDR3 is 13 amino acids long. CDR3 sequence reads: CASRGTGGTEAFF. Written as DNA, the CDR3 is TGTGCCAGCAGAGGGACAGGGGGCACTGAAGCTTTCTTT.

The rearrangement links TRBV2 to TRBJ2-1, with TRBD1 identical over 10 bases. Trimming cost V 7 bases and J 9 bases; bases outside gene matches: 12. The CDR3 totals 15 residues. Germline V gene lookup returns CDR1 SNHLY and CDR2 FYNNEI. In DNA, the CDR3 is TGTGCCAGCACCGTGGGACAGGGGAAGTTGGGTGAGCAGTTCTTC. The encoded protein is CASTVGQGKLGEQFF.

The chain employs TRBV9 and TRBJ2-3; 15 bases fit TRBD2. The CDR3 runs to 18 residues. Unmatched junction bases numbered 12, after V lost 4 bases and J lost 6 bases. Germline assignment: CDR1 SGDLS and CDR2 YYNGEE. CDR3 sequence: CASSSSIGTSGRRDTQYF. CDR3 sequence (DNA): TGTGCCAGCAGCTCCAGCATTGGGACTAGCGGGAGGAGGGATACGCAGTATTTT.

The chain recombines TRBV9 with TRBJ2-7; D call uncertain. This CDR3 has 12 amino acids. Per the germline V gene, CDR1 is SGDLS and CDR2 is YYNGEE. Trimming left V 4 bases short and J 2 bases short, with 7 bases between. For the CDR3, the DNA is TGTGCCAGCAGCCGTAACACCTACGAGCAGTACTTC. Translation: CASSRNTYEQYF.

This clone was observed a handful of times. CDR3 nucleotides: TGTGCCAGCAGCTCCTTCACAGGGCTCGAGCAGTACTTC. The encoded protein is CASSSFTGLEQYF. This sequence joins TRBV7-2 and TRBJ2-7; D is possibly TRBD1 (6 bases). CDR1 and CDR2 (germline): SGHTA, FQGNSA. Trimming left V 4 bases short and J 6 bases short, with 13 bases between. This CDR3 contains 13 residues.